This T cell receptor beta chain was sequenced for a study of T cell changes during pregnancy in multiple sclerosis. The CDR3 runs 13 residues. Germline values: CDR1 MNHNY, CDR2 SVGAGI (reference sequence). J lost 2 bases, V lost 7 bases, and 2 bases had no gene match. Sequenced by immunoSEQ multiplex PCR; TCRdb stores in-frame clones only, minus some. The repertoire holds about 50,000 clones, with under 95% as singletons. The table lists this clone with a count of one. The V and J genes are TRBV6-6 and TRBJ1-2; TRBD1 matches at 9 bases. The clonotype comes from a female donor with multiple sclerosis, enrolled in a pregnancy study. The sequencing here drew on CD8+ T cells from peripheral blood mononuclear cells, taken before pregnancy. This chain's CDR3 is CASTGQGNYGYTF. CDR3 nucleotide sequence: TGTGCCAGCACTGGACAGGGGAACTATGGCTACACCTTC.